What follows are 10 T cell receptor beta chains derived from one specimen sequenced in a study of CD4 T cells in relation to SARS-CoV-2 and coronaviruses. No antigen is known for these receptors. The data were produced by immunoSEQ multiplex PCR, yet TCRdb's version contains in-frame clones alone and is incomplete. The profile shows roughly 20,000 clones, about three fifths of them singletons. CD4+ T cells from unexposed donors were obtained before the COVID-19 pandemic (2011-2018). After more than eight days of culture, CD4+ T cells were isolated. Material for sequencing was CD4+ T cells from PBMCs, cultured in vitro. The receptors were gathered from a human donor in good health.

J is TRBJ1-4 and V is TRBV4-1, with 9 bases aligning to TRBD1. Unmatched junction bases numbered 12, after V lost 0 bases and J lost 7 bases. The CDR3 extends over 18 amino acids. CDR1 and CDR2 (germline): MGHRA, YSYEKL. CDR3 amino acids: CASSQDGYGGQGPEKLFF. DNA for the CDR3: TGCGCCAGCAGCCAAGATGGGTATGGGGGACAGGGTCCTGAAAAACTGTTTTTT.

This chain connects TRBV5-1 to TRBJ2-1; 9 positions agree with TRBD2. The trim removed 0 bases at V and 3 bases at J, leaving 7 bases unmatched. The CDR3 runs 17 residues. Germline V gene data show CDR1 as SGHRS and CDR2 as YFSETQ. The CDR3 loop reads CASSLGPSGTHYNEQFF. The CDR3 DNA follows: TGCGCCAGCAGCTTGGGTCCTAGCGGGACCCACTACAATGAGCAGTTCTTC.

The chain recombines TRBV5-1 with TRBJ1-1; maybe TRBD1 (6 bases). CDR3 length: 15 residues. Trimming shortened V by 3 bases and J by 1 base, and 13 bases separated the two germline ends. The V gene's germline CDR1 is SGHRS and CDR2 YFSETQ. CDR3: CASSSERGGNTEAFF. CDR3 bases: TGCGCCAGCAGCTCAGAAAGGGGGGGGAACACTGAAGCTTTCTTT.

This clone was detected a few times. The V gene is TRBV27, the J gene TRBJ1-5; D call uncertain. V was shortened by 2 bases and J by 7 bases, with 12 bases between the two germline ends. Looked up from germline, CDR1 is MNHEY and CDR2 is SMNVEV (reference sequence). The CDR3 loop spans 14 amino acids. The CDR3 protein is CASSLKGFAQPQHF. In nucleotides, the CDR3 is TGTGCCAGCAGTTTAAAGGGATTTGCACAGCCCCAGCATTTT.

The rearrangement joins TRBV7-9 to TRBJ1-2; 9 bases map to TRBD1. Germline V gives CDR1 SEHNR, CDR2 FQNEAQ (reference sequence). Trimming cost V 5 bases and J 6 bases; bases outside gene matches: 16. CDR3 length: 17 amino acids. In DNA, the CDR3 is TGTGCCAGCAGCCTTCTCCCGGGACAGGGAAAAAGAGATGGCTACACCTTC. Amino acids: CASSLLPGQGKRDGYTF.

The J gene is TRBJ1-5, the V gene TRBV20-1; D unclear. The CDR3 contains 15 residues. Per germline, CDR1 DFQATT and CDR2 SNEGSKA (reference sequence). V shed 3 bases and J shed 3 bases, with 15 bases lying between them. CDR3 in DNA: TGCAGTGCTAGTTTTTCGACCCTCGCCAATCAGCCCCAGCATTTT. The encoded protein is CSASFSTLANQPQHF.

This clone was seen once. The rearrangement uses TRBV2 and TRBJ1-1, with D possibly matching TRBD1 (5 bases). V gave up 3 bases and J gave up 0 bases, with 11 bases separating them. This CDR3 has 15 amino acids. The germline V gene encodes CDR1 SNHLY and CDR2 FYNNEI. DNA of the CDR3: TGTGCCAGCAGTGACCCAGGGTGGTTGAACACTGAAGCTTTCTTT. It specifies CASSDPGWLNTEAFF.

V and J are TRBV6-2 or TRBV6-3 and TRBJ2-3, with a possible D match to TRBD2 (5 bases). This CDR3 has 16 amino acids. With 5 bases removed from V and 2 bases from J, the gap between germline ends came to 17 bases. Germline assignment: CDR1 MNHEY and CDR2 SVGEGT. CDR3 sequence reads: CASSANQGSPTDTQYF. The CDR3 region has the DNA TGTGCCAGCAGTGCCAACCAAGGGAGCCCCACAGATACGCAGTATTTT.

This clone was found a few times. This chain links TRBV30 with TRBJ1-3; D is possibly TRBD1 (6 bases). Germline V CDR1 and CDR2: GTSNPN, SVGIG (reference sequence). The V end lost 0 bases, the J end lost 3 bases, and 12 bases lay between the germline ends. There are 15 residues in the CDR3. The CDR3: CAWSVRGGYGNTIYF. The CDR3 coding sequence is TGTGCCTGGAGTGTTCGAGGGGGTTATGGAAACACCATATATTTT.

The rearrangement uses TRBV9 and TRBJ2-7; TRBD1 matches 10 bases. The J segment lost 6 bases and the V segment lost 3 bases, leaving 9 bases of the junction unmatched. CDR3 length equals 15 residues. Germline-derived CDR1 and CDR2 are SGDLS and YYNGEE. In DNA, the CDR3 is TGTGCCAGCAGCGCCCATTCGGGACAGGGGAGCGAGCAGTACTTC. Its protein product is CASSAHSGQGSEQYF.